This T cell receptor beta chain was sequenced for a study of OX40 agonist ivuxolimab in advanced cancers. Study at large: Given to patients was ivuxolimab, an agonistic anti-OX40 (CD134) antibody. Across the patients, intravenous ivuxolimab was delivered every 2 weeks at 0.01 to 10 mg/kg. Of the patients, three showed partial responses, one with hepatocellular carcinoma and two with cutaneous melanoma.

CDR3 length: 14 amino acids. The V segment lost 2 bases and the J segment 1 base; nucleotides outside the gene matches: 0. Germline V gives CDR1 SGHKS, CDR2 YYEKEE (reference sequence). Clones were read by immunoSEQ multiplex PCR, and TCRdb kept only the in-frame ones, dropping some. The sample carries roughly 50,000 clones, about 82% recorded once. The receptor's source is an adult with an advanced solid tumor such as melanoma, head and neck, liver or kidney cancer. This specimen consisted of CD4+ or CD8+ T cells sorted from blood, obtained in a trial of the OX40 agonist ivuxolimab. V is TRBV5-5 and J is TRBJ2-3; 8 nucleotides agree with TRBD1. The CDR3 is CASSLQGGTDTQYF. The CDR3 nucleotides are TGTGCCAGCAGCTTACAGGGGGGCACAGATACGCAGTATTTT.